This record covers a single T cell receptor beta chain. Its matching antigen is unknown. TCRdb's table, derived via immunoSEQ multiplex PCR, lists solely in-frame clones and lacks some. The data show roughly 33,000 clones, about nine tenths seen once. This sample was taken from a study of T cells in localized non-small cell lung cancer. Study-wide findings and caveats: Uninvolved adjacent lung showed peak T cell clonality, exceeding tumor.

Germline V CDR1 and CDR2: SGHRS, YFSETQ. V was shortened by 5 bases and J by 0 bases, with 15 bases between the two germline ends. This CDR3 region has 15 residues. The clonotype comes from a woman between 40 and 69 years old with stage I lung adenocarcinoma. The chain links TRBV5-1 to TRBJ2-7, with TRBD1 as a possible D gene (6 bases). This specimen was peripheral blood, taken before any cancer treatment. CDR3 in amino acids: CASRESDSRSYEQYF. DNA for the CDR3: TGCGCCAGCAGGGAATCGGACAGCCGCTCCTACGAGCAGTACTTC.